This entry describes one T cell receptor beta chain. Its antigen is not identified. The data originate from a study of cytomegalovirus exposure and HLA in healthy donors. Study summary: From donors who were HLA-typed, an early data release held about 85 million unique TCRs. Study outcomes and limitations: The authors reported that TCR beta sequences could predict HLA-A and HLA-B alleles. These predictions were accurate for most subjects in the first cohort. Sequencing had likely introduced a cluster of highly shared sequence variants as an artifact. CMV serostatus was the only recorded immune exposure for donors.

Primers for the PCR totalled 60 Vbeta and 13 Jbeta. Some clones are missing from TCRdb's copy, which holds only in-frame ones; the method was immunoSEQ multiplex PCR. Of approximately 110,000 clones in the sample, 74% were seen once. The V end lost 1 base, the J end lost 4 bases, and 7 bases lay between the germline ends. Germline CDR1 is SEHNR and CDR2 is FQNEAQ (reference sequence). The CDR3 runs to 14 residues. The chain combines TRBV7-9 with TRBJ2-2; tentative D call: TRBD1 (6 bases). This receptor was identified in a woman aged 45-65 years in good health and CMV-seropositive. Sequencing input: PBMCs. The DNA for the CDR3 is TGTGCCAGCAGCTTAGACAGGGCCACCGGGGAGCTGTTTTTT. This encodes CASSLDRATGELFF.